This note documents a single T cell receptor (beta chain) sequence. Its antigen remains unknown. These data belong to a study of post-analysis software for immune sequencing data. General observations from the study: Analysis by F measure revealed that same-batch samples clustered strongly together. Significantly decreased normalized Chao1 diversity was recorded for multiple sclerosis patients relative to controls. Five or six TRBV segments (TRBV5-6, TRBV5-1 and TRBV20-1 among them) occurred more frequently in patients than in controls.

Germline CDR1 LGHDT, CDR2 YNNKEL (reference sequence). Trimming took 4 bases from V and 4 from J, leaving 16 bases between them. The CDR3 runs to 15 residues. Sequencing libraries made from TCR beta cDNA carried unique molecular identifiers. TCRdb re-called the PCR reads through MiXCR, storing one row per CDR3 protein. The sample has a few hundred thousand distinct CDR3 sequences, approximately 38% seen once. Sequencing was carried out using blood. This clonotype originated in a girl aged 5 to 17 with multiple sclerosis. The chain joins TRBV3-1 to TRBJ1-2, with D perhaps matching TRBD1 (5 bases). The CDR3 spells CASSRGHLPGYGYTF. DNA for the CDR3: TGTGCCAGCAGCCGAGGACACCTGCCTGGCTATGGCTACACCTTC.